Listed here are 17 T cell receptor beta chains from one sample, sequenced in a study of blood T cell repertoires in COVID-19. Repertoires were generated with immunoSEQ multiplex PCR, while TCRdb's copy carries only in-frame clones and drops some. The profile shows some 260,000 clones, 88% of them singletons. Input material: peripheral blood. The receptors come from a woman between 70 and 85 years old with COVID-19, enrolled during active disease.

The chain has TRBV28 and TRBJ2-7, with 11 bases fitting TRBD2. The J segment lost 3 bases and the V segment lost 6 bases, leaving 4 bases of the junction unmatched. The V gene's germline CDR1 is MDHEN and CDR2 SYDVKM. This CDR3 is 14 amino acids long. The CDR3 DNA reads TGTGCCAGCAGGTTAGCGGGAGGGTTCTACGAGCAGTACTTC. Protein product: CASRLAGGFYEQYF.

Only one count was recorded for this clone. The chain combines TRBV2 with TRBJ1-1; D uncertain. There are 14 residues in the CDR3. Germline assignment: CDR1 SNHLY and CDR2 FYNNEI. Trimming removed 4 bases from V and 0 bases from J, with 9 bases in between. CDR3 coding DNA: TGTGCCAGCAGTGTTGGAGTTATGAACACTGAAGCTTTCTTT. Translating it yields CASSVGVMNTEAFF.

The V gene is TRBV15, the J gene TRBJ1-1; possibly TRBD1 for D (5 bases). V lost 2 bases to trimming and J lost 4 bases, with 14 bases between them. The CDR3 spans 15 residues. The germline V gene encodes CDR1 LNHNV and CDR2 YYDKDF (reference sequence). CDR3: CATSRSRGGATEAFF. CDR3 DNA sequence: TGTGCCACCAGCAGATCCCGGGGGGGTGCCACTGAAGCTTTCTTT.

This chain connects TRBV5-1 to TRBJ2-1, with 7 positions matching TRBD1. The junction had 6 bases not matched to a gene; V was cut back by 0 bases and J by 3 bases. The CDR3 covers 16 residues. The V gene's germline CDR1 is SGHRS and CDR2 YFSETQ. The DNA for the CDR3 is TGCGCCAGCAGCTTGGCGGGGCCAGGGGGCTACAATGAGCAGTTCTTC. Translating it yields CASSLAGPGGYNEQFF.

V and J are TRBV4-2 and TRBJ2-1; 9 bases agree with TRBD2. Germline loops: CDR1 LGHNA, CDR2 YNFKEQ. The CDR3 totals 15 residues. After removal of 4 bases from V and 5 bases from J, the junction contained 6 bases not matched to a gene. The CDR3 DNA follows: TGTGCCAGCAGCCTCGAGACTAGCGGAGACAATGAGCAGTTCTTC. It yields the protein CASSLETSGDNEQFF.

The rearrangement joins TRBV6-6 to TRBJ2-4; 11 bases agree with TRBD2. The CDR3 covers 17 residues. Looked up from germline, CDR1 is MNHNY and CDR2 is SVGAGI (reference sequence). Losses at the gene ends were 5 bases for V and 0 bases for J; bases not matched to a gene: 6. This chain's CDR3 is CASSPGLAELAKNIQYF. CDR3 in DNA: TGTGCCAGCAGTCCGGGACTAGCGGAACTAGCCAAAAACATTCAGTACTTC.

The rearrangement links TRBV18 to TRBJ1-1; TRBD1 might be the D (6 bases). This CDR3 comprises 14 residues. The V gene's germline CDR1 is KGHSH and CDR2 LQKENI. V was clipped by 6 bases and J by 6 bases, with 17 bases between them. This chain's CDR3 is CASSWGGHRAEAFF. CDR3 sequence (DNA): TGTGCCAGCTCCTGGGGGGGACATCGCGCTGAAGCTTTCTTT.

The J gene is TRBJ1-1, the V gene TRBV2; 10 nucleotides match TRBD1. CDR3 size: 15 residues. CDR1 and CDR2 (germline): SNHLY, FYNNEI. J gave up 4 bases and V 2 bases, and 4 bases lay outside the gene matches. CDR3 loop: CASSELGQGSTEAFF. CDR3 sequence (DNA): TGTGCCAGCAGTGAACTGGGACAGGGGAGCACTGAAGCTTTCTTT. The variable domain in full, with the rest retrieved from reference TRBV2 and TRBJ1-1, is EPEVTQTPSHQVTQMGQEVILRCVPISNHLYFYWYRQILGQKVEFLVSFYNNEISEKSEIFDDQFSVERPDGSNFTLKIRSTKLEDSAMYFCASSELGQGSTEAFFGQGTRLTVV.

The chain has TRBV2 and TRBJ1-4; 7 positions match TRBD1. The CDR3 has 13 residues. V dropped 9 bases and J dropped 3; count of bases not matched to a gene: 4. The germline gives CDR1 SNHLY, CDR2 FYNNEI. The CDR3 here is CASTGAANEKLFF. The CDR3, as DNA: TGTGCCAGTACAGGGGCAGCTAATGAAAAACTGTTTTTT.

The CDR3 reads CASSLNSRDSPLHF. The CDR3 DNA sequence: TGTGCCAGCAGCTTAAACTCCAGGGATTCACCCCTCCACTTT. The rearrangement links TRBV11-2 to TRBJ1-6, with D perhaps matching TRBD1 (5 bases). This CDR3 is 14 amino acids long. Germline CDR1 SGHAT, CDR2 FQNNGV. V lost 2 bases and J 8 bases, leaving 10 bases between the germline ends.

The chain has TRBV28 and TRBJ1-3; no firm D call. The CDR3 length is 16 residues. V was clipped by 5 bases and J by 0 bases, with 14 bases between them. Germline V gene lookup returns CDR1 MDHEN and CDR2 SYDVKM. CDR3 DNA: TGTGCCAGCAGTCTCCCGGGATCTAGCTCTGGAAACACCATATATTTT. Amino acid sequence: CASSLPGSSSGNTIYF.

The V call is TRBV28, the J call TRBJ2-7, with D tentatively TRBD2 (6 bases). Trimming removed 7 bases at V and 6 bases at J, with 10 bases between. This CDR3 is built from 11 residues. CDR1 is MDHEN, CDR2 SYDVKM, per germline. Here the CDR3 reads CASKTRSEQYF. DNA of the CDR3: TGTGCCAGCAAGACTAGGAGCGAGCAGTACTTC.

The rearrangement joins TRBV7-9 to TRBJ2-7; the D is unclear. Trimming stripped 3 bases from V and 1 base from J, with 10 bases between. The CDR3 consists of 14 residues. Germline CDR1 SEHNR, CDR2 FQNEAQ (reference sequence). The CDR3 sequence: CASSFAGLSYEQYF. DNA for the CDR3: TGTGCCAGCAGCTTCGCAGGTTTATCCTACGAGCAGTACTTC.

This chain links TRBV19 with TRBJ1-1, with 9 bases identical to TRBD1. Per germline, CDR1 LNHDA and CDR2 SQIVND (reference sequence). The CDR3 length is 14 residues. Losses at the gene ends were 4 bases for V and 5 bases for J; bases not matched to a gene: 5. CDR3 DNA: TGTGCCAGTAGTAGGACAGGGGTGGGTACTGAAGCTTTCTTT. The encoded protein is CASSRTGVGTEAFF.

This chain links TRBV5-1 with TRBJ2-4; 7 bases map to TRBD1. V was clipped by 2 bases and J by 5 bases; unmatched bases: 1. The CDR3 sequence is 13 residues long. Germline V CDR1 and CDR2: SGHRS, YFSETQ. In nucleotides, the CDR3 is TGCGCCAGCAGCTTAGGGGGCGAAAACATTCAGTACTTC. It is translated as CASSLGGENIQYF.

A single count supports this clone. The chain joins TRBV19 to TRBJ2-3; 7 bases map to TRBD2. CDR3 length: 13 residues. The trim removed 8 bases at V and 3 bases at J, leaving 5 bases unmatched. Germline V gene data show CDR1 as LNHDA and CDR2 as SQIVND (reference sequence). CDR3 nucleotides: TGTGCCAGTCGGCTAGCGGTAACAGATACGCAGTATTTT. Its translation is CASRLAVTDTQYF.

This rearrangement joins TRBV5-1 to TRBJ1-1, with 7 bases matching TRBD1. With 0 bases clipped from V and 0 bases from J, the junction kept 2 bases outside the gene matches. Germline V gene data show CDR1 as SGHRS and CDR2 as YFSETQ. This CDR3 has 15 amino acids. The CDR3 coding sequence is TGCGCCAGCAGCTTGGAGGGGACAGTGAACACTGAAGCTTTCTTT. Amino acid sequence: CASSLEGTVNTEAFF.